This T cell receptor (beta chain) was captured by sequencing in a study of post-analysis software for immune sequencing data. Study overall: The disease courses spanned relapsing-remitting, secondary progressive and progressive-relapsing forms of multiple sclerosis. Study-level findings and limits: Pronounced co-clustering by F measure was evident among identically batched samples. Controls' normalized Chao1 diversity significantly exceeded that of multiple sclerosis patients. Patients used five TRBV segments, including TRBV5-6, TRBV5-1 and TRBV20-1, more often than controls.

cDNA libraries for TCR beta contained unique molecular identifiers. Each CDR3 protein is one row after TCRdb ran MiXCR on the PCR reads. In the table there are about 680,000 distinct CDR3 sequences, about 60% of which are singletons. In regard to this clonotype: Its antigen is currently unknown.

V dropped 7 bases and J dropped 5; count of bases not matched to a gene: 6. There are 12 residues in the CDR3. Looked up from germline, CDR1 is SQVTM and CDR2 is ANQGSEA. V gene TRBV29-1 combines with J gene TRBJ2-3; 7 nucleotides agree with TRBD1. This receptor was obtained from a girl aged 2 to 9 with multiple sclerosis. The sample comprised blood. Here the CDR3 DNA reads TGCAGCGCCGGACAGGCGGGAGATACGCAGTATTTT. This sequence encodes CSAGQAGDTQYF.